This TCR beta chain stems from a study of cytomegalovirus exposure and HLA in healthy donors. Across the whole study: Most donors, 80% to 90% of a few hundred genotyped, fell in the Caucasian-associated ancestry cluster.

V shed 7 bases and J 7 bases; nucleotides not matched to a gene: 9. The CDR3 contains 14 residues. CDR1 is MNHEY and CDR2 is SMNVEV in the germline V gene (reference sequence). The PCR had 60 Vbeta and 13 Jbeta primers. The protocol was immunoSEQ multiplex PCR, while the TCRdb copy is restricted to in-frame clones and leaves out a portion. The table has approximately 97,000 clones, roughly four fifths seen once. This receptor was identified in a male donor in good health and CMV-seropositive. Material: PBMCs. The rearrangement joins TRBV27 to TRBJ2-3; 9 bases map to TRBD2. The CDR3 bases are TGTGCCAGCAATGTAAGAGCGGGAGGTAATACGCAGTATTTT. Residues: CASNVRAGGNTQYF.